These 4 T cell receptor beta chains originate from one sample sequenced in a study of shared clonotypes between healthy human individuals. The data were produced by immunoSEQ multiplex PCR, yet TCRdb's version contains in-frame clones alone and is incomplete. The sample yields 75,000 to 100,000 clones, approximately 44% seen once. Sequencing used PBMCs. These receptors came from a woman between 40 and 50 years old in good health. Some clones in this sample may be carry-over from other donors' samples.

About this clone itself: In the same sample, other DNA sequences code for this CDR3. V usage is TRBV6-5 and J usage is TRBJ2-7; a weak D match, TRBD2 (5 bases). This CDR3 region has 14 residues. V dropped 6 bases and J dropped 7 bases, with 19 bases sitting between them. Germline CDR1 and CDR2: MNHEY and SVGAGI. The CDR3 is CASSPTGEGWEQYF. As DNA, the CDR3 is TGTGCCAGCAGCCCCACCGGCGAGGGTTGGGAGCAGTACTTC.

This clone was found a few times. A far larger clone is off by one base, so a read error is likely. The chain employs TRBV20-1 and TRBJ2-5; D not certain. The CDR3 has 11 amino acids. Per the germline V gene, CDR1 is DFQATT and CDR2 is SNEGSKA (reference sequence). The V gene lost 3 bases and the J gene lost 5 bases, with 7 bases spanning the gap. CDR3 nucleotides: TGCAGTGCTAGCTTCCTCGAGACCCAGTACTTC. Its protein product is CSASFLETQYF.

This clone was picked up many times. V is TRBV27 and J is TRBJ2-3; D call uncertain. V was trimmed by 6 bases and J by 5 bases, leaving 12 bases between them. The CDR3 runs to 13 residues. Germline lookup yields CDR1 MNHEY and CDR2 SMNVEV (reference sequence). The CDR3 loop reads CASRAPFGDTQYF. CDR3 DNA sequence: TGTGCCAGCAGGGCCCCCTTTGGAGATACGCAGTATTTT.

This clone appeared a few times. The rearrangement joins TRBV5-1 to TRBJ2-1; 8 bases fit TRBD1. This CDR3 is 15 amino acids long. The trim removed 2 bases at V and 6 bases at J, leaving 7 bases unmatched. Per the germline V gene, CDR1 is SGHRS and CDR2 is YFSETQ. Written as DNA, the CDR3 is TGCGCCAGCAGCTTATCCGGTACAGGGGGCAATGAGCAGTTCTTC. It translates to CASSLSGTGGNEQFF.